This T cell receptor (beta chain) was profiled in a study of shared clonotypes between healthy human individuals. Findings of the study overall: Rarefaction revealed incomplete sorted-subset sequencing despite large depth.

Several immunoSEQ 96-well plates shared each subset's DNA, each plate a replicate. On sorted subsets, replicate PCRs used 200 ng DNA, or about 33,000 T cell genomes. Here immunoSEQ multiplex PCR was the method, and the copy in TCRdb shows in-frame clones only, minus some. Among roughly 2.5 million clones listed, approximately 94% were seen once. As to this clone: Its cognate antigen is unknown.

The V gene's germline CDR1 is MNHNS and CDR2 SASEGT. The germline V and J ends were trimmed by 7 bases and 4 bases, with 16 bases remaining between them. The CDR3 runs to 15 residues. The source of this sequence is a man aged 18 to 35 in good health. Sequencing was done on a sample of naive CD4+ T cells sorted from blood. Indicated subset: CD45RA+ positively selected. The V and J genes are TRBV6-1 and TRBJ2-2; D might be TRBD1 or TRBD2, each matching 5 bases. CDR3 nucleotides: TGTGCCAGCAACTTCGGGGCGGTGGGCACCGGGGAGCTGTTTTTT. This sequence encodes CASNFGAVGTGELFF.